The 23 T cell receptor beta chains in this list originate from one sample, sequenced in a study of blood T cell repertoires in COVID-19. Sequencing used immunoSEQ multiplex PCR; TCRdb keeps in-frame clones, though not all of them. The top ten hold 3.9% of the sample, which has 100,000 or so clones, 85% to 95% seen once. Material for sequencing was peripheral blood. All receptors come from a woman in her fifties or sixties in a cohort sampled during active COVID-19.

The chain links TRBV4-1 to TRBJ2-7, with 8 bases matching TRBD1. CDR1 is MGHRA, CDR2 YSYEKL, per germline. This CDR3 has 15 residues. J lost 5 bases, V lost 3 bases, and 9 bases had no gene match. CDR3 in amino acids: CASSHSTGEVDEQYF. The CDR3 coding sequence is TGCGCCAGCAGCCATTCGACAGGGGAGGTCGACGAGCAGTACTTC.

V gene TRBV6-6 combines with J gene TRBJ1-1, with 7 bases fitting TRBD1. CDR3 length: 15 residues. CDR1 and CDR2 (germline): MNHNY, SVGAGI (reference sequence). Trimming removed 6 bases from V and 5 bases from J; junction bases left unmatched: 12. CDR3 in DNA: TGTGCCAGCAGCCCGAGAGGACAGGCTCGAACTGAAGCTTTCTTT. Encoded protein: CASSPRGQARTEAFF.

The chain has TRBV5-1 and TRBJ1-5, with TRBD1 matching 9 bases. Germline CDR1 and CDR2: SGHRS and YFSETQ. The V gene end was trimmed by 0 bases and the J gene end by 1 base; junction bases not matched to a gene: 11. This CDR3 is 19 amino acids long. The CDR3 DNA sequence: TGCGCCAGCAGCTTGGCCGGGACAGGGTATATTTCGAGCAATCAGCCCCAGCATTTT. Its translation is CASSLAGTGYISSNQPQHF.

The chain couples TRBV20-1 to TRBJ1-1; D not certain. CDR3 size: 10 residues. From germline, CDR1 is DFQATT and CDR2 SNEGSKA (reference sequence). The ends were cut back, 6 bases at V and 6 bases at J, with 8 bases in the middle. The CDR3 DNA reads as TGCAGTGCCGATGCGGCTGAAGCTTTCTTT. Protein sequence: CSADAAEAFF.

Turning to this clone: This sample also contains other DNA sequences that code for the same CDR3. The J gene is TRBJ1-2, the V gene TRBV19; 7 bases are a match to TRBD1. Germline loops: CDR1 LNHDA, CDR2 SQIVND (reference sequence). CDR3 length: 13 amino acids. Trimming cost V 4 bases and J 4 bases; bases outside gene matches: 3. The DNA for the CDR3 is TGTGCCAGTAGTACTCGGGACAGCTATGGCTACACCTTC. Protein sequence: CASSTRDSYGYTF.

The chain couples TRBV7-9 to TRBJ2-3; D is possibly TRBD1 (6 bases). V was trimmed by 3 bases and J by 2 bases, leaving 24 bases between them. Germline CDR1 is SEHNR and CDR2 is FQNEAQ (reference sequence). The CDR3 is 19 residues long. The CDR3 region has the DNA TGTGCCAGCAGCTTTAATATCCGGGACACGGGGCTCTCCACAGATACGCAGTATTTT. Protein product: CASSFNIRDTGLSTDTQYF. The variable domain in full, completed from reference TRBV7-9 and TRBJ2-3, reads DTGVSQNPRHKITKRGQNVTFRCDPISEHNRLYWYRQTLGQGPEFLTYFQNEAQLEKSRLLSDRFSAERPKGSFSTLEIQRTEQGDSAMYLCASSFNIRDTGLSTDTQYFGPGTRLTVL.

V gene TRBV6-6 combines with J gene TRBJ2-7; 11 positions agree with TRBD2. CDR1 MNHNY and CDR2 SVGAGI come from the germline V gene (reference sequence). CDR3 length: 14 residues. The V and J ends lost 5 bases and 3 bases, in that order; junction bases with no gene match: 3. The CDR3 is CASSITSGSYEQYF. DNA for the CDR3: TGTGCCAGCAGTATTACTAGCGGGAGCTACGAGCAGTACTTC.

The CDR3 nucleotides read TGTGCCAGCAGTTTTCTACAGGGCTCGAATGGCTACACCTTC. Translation: CASSFLQGSNGYTF. The gene calls are TRBV27 and TRBJ1-2, with D perhaps TRBD1 (6 bases). V was clipped by 3 bases and J by 6 bases, with 14 bases between them. CDR1 and CDR2 (germline): MNHEY, SMNVEV (reference sequence). The CDR3 totals 14 residues.

The chain employs TRBV11-2 and TRBJ2-5; a possible D gene is TRBD1 (5 bases). This CDR3 region has 14 residues. Germline loops: CDR1 SGHAT, CDR2 FQNNGV. The V gene lost 2 bases and the J gene lost 8 bases, with 15 bases spanning the gap. As DNA, the CDR3 is TGTGCCAGCAGCTTAAGGGGATTTTTAGGAACCCAGTACTTC. Its protein product is CASSLRGFLGTQYF.

The rearrangement uses TRBV3-1 (or the pseudogene TRBV3-2) and TRBJ2-7; D is possibly TRBD1 (5 bases). Deletions cut 1 base from V and 7 bases from J, with 11 bases between. The CDR3 loop spans 13 amino acids. The germline V gene has CDR1 LGHDT and CDR2 YNNKEL (reference sequence). CDR3 in amino acids: CASSQGQFTEQYF. The CDR3 DNA reads as TGTGCCAGCAGCCAAGGACAGTTTACTGAGCAGTACTTC.

The genes are TRBV5-5 and TRBJ1-2; the D gene is possibly TRBD1 (6 bases). The CDR3 loop spans 16 amino acids. CDR1 SGHKS and CDR2 YYEKEE come from the germline V gene (reference sequence). V was cut by 4 bases and J by 5 bases, with 21 bases left in between. The chain's CDR3 is CASSPTDGGALYGYTF. The CDR3, as DNA: TGTGCCAGCAGCCCCACTGACGGGGGGGCCCTTTATGGCTACACCTTC.

V and J are TRBV7-2 and TRBJ2-5, with 7 bases matching TRBD2. The CDR3 is 17 amino acids. The germline V gene has CDR1 SGHTA and CDR2 FQGNSA. Trimming at V came to 4 bases and at J to 4 bases, leaving 15 bases not matched to a gene. CDR3 nucleotides: TGTGCCAGCAGCTCAACCGGGACTAAAAGTTTTTTAGAGACCCAGTACTTC. Translation: CASSSTGTKSFLETQYF.

J is TRBJ1-4 and V is TRBV10-2, with TRBD1 identical over 8 bases. The CDR3 has 13 residues. V was pared by 4 bases and J by 8 bases, with 3 bases of the junction left unmatched. Germline values: CDR1 WSHSY, CDR2 SAAADI. This CDR3 reads CASSAGGGEKLFF. The CDR3 DNA follows: TGCGCCAGCAGTGCAGGGGGCGGAGAAAAACTGTTTTTT.

The CDR3 here is CASKRTEAFF. The CDR3, as DNA: TGTGCCAGCAAGAGGACTGAAGCTTTCTTT. V and J are TRBV27 and TRBJ1-1; D not certain. The CDR3 covers 10 residues. Germline loops: CDR1 MNHEY, CDR2 SMNVEV (reference sequence). Trimming took off 7 bases at V and 5 bases at J, with 5 bases between the two ends.

The chain is built from TRBV7-3 and TRBJ1-1; no definite D call. This CDR3 contains 15 residues. The V end was cut by 2 bases, the J end by 0 bases, with 10 bases between. Germline CDR1 is SGHTA and CDR2 is FQGTGA. The CDR3 nucleotides read TGTGCCAGCAGCTTAGGTGGCAGTATGAACACTGAAGCTTTCTTT. This translates into CASSLGGSMNTEAFF.

This clone has a single count. The chain recombines TRBV2 with TRBJ1-2, with D possibly being TRBD1 (6 bases). Germline CDR1 reads SNHLY; CDR2 reads FYNNEI. V lost 7 bases and J 2 bases, leaving 11 bases between the germline ends. CDR3 length: 13 amino acids. In DNA form, the CDR3 reads TGTGCCAGCAATATGGACAGCAACTATGGCTACACCTTC. This translates into CASNMDSNYGYTF.

The gene calls are TRBV9 and TRBJ2-5, with TRBD2 matching over 8 bases. The CDR3 consists of 17 residues. Per the germline V gene, CDR1 is SGDLS and CDR2 is YYNGEE. The V and J ends lost 0 bases and 5 bases, in that order; junction bases with no gene match: 12. The CDR3 coding sequence is TGTGCCAGCAGCGTAGGAGCGGGGGACTCCCGAATTGAGACCCAGTACTTC. It is translated as CASSVGAGDSRIETQYF.

The rearrangement uses TRBV29-1 and TRBJ1-2; D perhaps matches TRBD1 (6 bases). V was shortened by 4 bases and J by 3 bases, with 18 bases between the two germline ends. Germline V CDR1 and CDR2: SQVTM, ANQGSEA. The CDR3 contains 15 residues. The CDR3 loop reads CSVGTVRQSDYGYTF. The CDR3 region has the DNA TGCAGCGTTGGGACAGTCAGACAAAGTGACTATGGCTACACCTTC.

This clone was seen just once. This chain links TRBV3-1 (or the pseudogene TRBV3-2) with TRBJ2-2; 7 bases match TRBD1. V shed 5 bases and J 6 bases; nucleotides not matched to a gene: 3. CDR1 LGHDT and CDR2 YNNKEL come from the germline V gene (reference sequence). CDR3 length: 13 amino acids. The CDR3 sequence is CASSMTGSGELFF. The CDR3 DNA follows: TGTGCCAGCAGCATGACAGGGTCCGGGGAGCTGTTTTTT.

The chain has TRBV6-1 and TRBJ1-5; a possible D gene is TRBD1 (5 bases). V dropped 1 base and J dropped 3 bases, with 19 bases sitting between them. Germline V gene data show CDR1 as MNHNS and CDR2 as SASEGT. The CDR3 contains 18 residues. The DNA for the CDR3 is TGTGCCAGCAGTGAAGAGGTAATTAGGGCAGGGTACAATCAGCCCCAGCATTTT. Encoded protein: CASSEEVIRAGYNQPQHF.

Concerning this clone: The junction departs from germline at one end; a sequencing error may be responsible. The V call is TRBV23-1, the J call TRBJ2-5, with a weak D call TRBD1 (6 bases). TRBV23-1 is flagged as an ORF with uncertain function. The CDR3 is 9 amino acids. CDR3 region: CASVQGRDF. In DNA, the CDR3 is TGCGCCAGCGTACAGGGTAGGGACTTC.

The chain links TRBV5-1 to TRBJ2-3; TRBD2 aligns across 11 bases. The V gene end was trimmed by 3 bases and the J gene end by 6 bases; junction bases not matched to a gene: 6. Germline loops: CDR1 SGHRS, CDR2 YFSETQ. CDR3 length: 15 amino acids. This CDR3 is CASSYLAGGTDTQYF. The CDR3 region has the DNA TGCGCCAGCAGCTATCTAGCGGGGGGAACGGATACGCAGTATTTT.

V is TRBV19 and J is TRBJ2-1; 9 nucleotides align to TRBD2. The germline V gene has CDR1 LNHDA and CDR2 SQIVND (reference sequence). The CDR3 loop spans 15 amino acids. The V segment lost 5 bases and the J segment 3 bases; nucleotides outside the gene matches: 5. The CDR3 nucleotides are TGTGCCAGTAGTCTCGGACTAGCGTACTACAATGAGCAGTTCTTC. This gives the protein CASSLGLAYYNEQFF.